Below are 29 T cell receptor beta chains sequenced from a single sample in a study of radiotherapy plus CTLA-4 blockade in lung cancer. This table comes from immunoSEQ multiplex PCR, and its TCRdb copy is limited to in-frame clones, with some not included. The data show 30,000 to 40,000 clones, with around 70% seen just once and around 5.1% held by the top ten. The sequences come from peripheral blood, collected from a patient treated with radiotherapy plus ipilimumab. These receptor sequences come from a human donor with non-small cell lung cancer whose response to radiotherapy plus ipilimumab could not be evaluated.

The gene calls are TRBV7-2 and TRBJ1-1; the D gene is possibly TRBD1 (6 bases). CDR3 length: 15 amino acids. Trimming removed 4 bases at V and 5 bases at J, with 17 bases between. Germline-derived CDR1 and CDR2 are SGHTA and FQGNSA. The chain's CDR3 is CASSSEGGLGTEAFF. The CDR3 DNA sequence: TGTGCCAGCAGCTCAGAAGGGGGTTTGGGGACTGAAGCTTTCTTT.

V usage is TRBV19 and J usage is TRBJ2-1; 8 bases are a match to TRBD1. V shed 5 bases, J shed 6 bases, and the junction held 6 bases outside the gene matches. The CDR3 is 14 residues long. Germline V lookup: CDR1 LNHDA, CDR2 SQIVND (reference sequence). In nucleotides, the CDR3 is TGTGCCAGTAGTTCGGACAGGGCGGGCAATGAGCAGTTCTTC. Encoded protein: CASSSDRAGNEQFF.

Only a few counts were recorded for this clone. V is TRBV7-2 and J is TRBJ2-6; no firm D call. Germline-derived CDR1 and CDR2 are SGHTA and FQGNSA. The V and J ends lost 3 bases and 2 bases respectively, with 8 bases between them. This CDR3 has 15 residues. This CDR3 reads CASSFSQTGANVLTF. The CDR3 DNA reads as TGTGCCAGCAGCTTCTCCCAGACTGGGGCCAACGTCCTGACTTTC. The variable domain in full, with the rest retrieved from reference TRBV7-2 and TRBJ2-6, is GAGVSQSPSNKVTEKGKDVELRCDPISGHTALYWYRQSLGQGLEFLIYFQGNSAPDKSGLPSDRFSAERTGGSVSTLTIQRTQQEDSAVYLCASSFSQTGANVLTFGAGSRLTVL.

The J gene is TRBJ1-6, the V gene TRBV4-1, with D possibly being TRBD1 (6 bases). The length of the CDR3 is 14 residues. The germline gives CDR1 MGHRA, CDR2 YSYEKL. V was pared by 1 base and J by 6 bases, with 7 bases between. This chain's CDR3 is CASSQGQANSPLHF. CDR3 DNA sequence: TGCGCCAGCAGCCAAGGACAGGCTAATTCACCCCTCCACTTT.

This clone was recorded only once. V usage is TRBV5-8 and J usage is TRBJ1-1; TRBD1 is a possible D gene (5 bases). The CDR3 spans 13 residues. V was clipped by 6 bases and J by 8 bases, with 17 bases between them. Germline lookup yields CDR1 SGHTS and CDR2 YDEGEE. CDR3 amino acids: CASTRGLGREAFF. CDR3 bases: TGTGCCAGCACCCGCGGCCTGGGGCGCGAAGCTTTCTTT.

Here the CDR3 DNA reads TGTGCCAGCAGACTAAGGGGATATGGCTACACCTTC. It translates to CASRLRGYGYTF. V is TRBV2 and J is TRBJ1-2, with D tentatively TRBD1 (5 bases). There are 12 residues in the CDR3. The germline gives CDR1 SNHLY, CDR2 FYNNEI. Trimming pared 6 bases from V and 5 bases from J, leaving 10 bases between.

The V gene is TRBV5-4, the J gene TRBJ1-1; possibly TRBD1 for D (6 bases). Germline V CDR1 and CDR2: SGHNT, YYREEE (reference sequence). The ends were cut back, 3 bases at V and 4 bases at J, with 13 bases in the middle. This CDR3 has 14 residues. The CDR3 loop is CASSWNGGRTEAFF. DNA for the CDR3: TGTGCCAGCAGCTGGAACGGGGGGCGCACTGAAGCTTTCTTT.

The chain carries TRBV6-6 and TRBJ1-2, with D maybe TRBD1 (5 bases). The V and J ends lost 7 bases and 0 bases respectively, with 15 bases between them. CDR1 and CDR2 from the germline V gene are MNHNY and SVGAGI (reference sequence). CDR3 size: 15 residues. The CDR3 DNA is TGTGCCAGCATGGGAGGGGACCGAGCTAACTATGGCTACACCTTC. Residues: CASMGGDRANYGYTF.

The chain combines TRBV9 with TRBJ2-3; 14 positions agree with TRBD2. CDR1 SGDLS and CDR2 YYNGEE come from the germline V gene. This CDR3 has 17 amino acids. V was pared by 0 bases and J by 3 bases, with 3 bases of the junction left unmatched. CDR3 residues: CASSVGGTSGSTDTQYF. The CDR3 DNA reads TGTGCCAGCAGCGTAGGCGGGACTAGCGGGAGTACAGATACGCAGTATTTT.

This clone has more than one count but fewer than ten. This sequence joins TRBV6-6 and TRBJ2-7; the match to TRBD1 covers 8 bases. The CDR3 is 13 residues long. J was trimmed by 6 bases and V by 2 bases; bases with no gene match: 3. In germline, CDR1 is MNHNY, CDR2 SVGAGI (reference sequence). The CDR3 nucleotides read TGTGCCAGCAGTTACGGCAGGGGGCTCGAGCAGTACTTC. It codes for CASSYGRGLEQYF.

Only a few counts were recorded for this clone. The CDR3 sequence: CASSYSGTGINGYTF. CDR3 bases: TGTGCCAGCAGTTACTCCGGGACAGGGATAAATGGCTACACCTTC. The rearrangement links TRBV6-5 to TRBJ1-2; TRBD1 agrees at 9 bases. CDR3 length equals 15 residues. V lost 0 bases and J lost 6; bases outside the gene matches: 5. Germline values: CDR1 MNHEY, CDR2 SVGAGI.

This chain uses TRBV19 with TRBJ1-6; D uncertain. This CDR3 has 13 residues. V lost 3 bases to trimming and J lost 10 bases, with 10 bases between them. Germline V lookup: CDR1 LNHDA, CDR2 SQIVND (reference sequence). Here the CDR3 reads CASSIPTGSPLHF. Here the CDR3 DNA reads TGTGCCAGTAGTATTCCTACGGGATCACCCCTCCACTTT.

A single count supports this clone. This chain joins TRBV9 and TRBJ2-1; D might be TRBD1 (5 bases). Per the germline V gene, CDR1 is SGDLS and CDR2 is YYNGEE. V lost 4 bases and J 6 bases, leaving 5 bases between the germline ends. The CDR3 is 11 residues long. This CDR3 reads CASSRGNEQFF. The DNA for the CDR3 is TGTGCCAGCAGCAGGGGCAATGAGCAGTTCTTC. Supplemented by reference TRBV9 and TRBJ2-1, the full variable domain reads DSGVTQTPKHLITATGQRVTLRCSPRSGDLSVYWYQQSLDQGLQFLIQYYNGEERAKGNILERFSAQQFPDLHSELNLSSLELGDSALYFCASSRGNEQFFGPGTRLTVL.

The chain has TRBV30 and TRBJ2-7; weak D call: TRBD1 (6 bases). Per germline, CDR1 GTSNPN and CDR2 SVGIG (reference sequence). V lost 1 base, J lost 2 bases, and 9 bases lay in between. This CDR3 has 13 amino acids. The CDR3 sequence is CAWSAGTTYEQYF. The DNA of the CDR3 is TGTGCCTGGAGTGCCGGGACAACCTACGAGCAGTACTTC.

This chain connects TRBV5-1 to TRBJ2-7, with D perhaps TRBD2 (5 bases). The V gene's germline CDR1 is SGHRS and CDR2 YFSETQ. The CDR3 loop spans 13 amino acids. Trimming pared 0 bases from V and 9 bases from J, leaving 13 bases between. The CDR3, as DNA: TGCGCCAGCAGCTTGGCGGGGTCTCCGAGGCAGTACTTC. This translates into CASSLAGSPRQYF. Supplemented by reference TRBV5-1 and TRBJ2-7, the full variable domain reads KAGVTQTPRYLIKTRGQQVTLSCSPISGHRSVSWYQQTPGQGLQFLFEYFSETQRNKGNFPGRFSGRQFSNSRSEMNVSTLELGDSALYLCASSLAGSPRQYFGPGTRLTVT.

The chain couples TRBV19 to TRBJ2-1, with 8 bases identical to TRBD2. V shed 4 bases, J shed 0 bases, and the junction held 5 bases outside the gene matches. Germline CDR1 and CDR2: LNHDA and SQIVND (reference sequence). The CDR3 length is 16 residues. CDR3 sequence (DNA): TGTGCCAGTAGTACACAGGCGGGAGGCTCCTACAATGAGCAGTTCTTC. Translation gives CASSTQAGGSYNEQFF.

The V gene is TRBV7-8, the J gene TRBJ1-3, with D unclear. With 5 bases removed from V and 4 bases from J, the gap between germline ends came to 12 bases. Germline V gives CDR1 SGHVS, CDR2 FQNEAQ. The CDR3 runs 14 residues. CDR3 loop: CASSPQPTGNTIYF. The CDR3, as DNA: TGTGCCAGCAGCCCCCAACCGACAGGAAACACCATATATTTT.

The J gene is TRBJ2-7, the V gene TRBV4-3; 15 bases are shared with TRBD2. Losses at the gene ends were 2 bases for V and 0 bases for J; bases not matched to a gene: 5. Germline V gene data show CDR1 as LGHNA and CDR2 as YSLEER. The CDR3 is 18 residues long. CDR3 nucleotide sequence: TGCGCCAGCAGCCAATGGACTAGCGGGAGGGGGTACTCCTACGAGCAGTACTTC. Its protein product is CASSQWTSGRGYSYEQYF.

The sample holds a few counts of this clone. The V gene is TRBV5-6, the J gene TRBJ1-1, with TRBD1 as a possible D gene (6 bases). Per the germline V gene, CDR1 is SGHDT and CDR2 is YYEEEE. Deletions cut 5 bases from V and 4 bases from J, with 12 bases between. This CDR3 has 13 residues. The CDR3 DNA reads TGTGCCAGCAGGCACAGGGTGGGCACTGAAGCTTTCTTT. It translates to CASRHRVGTEAFF.

The CDR3 DNA reads TGTGCCAGCAGTTACCGGTCAGGGGGTAGCAATGAGCAGTTCTTC. Translation gives CASSYRSGGSNEQFF. V usage is TRBV6-5 and J usage is TRBJ2-1; 7 bases line up with TRBD1. Trimming took 2 bases from V and 6 from J; bases not matched to a gene: 7. The CDR3 is made up of 15 amino acids. Germline V lookup: CDR1 MNHEY, CDR2 SVGAGI.

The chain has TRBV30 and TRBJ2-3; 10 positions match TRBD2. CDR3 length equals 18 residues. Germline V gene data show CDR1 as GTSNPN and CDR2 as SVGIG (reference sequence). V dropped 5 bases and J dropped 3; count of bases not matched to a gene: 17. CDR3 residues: CAWQKLAGPVPRTDTQYF. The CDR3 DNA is TGTGCCTGGCAGAAACTAGCGGGGCCCGTCCCGAGGACAGATACGCAGTATTTT.

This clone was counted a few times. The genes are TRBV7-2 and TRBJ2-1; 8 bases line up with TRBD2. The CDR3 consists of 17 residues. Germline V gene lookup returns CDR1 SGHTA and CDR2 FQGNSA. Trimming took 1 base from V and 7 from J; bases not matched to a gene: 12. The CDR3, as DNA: TGTGCCAGCAGCTTAGAACCCTTCGGGGGGGTATTGAATGAGCAGTTCTTC. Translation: CASSLEPFGGVLNEQFF.

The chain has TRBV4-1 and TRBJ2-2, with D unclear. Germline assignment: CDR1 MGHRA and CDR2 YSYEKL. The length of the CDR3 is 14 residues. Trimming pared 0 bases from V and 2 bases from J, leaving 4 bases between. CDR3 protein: CASSQDFNTGELFF. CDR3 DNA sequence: TGCGCCAGCAGCCAAGACTTTAACACCGGGGAGCTGTTTTTT.

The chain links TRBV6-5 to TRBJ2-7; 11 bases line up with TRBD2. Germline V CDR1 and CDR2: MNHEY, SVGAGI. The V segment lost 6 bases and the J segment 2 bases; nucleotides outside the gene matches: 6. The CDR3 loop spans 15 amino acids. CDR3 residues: CASRPPGLAAYEQYF. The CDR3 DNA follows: TGTGCCAGCAGACCCCCGGGACTAGCGGCCTACGAGCAGTACTTC.

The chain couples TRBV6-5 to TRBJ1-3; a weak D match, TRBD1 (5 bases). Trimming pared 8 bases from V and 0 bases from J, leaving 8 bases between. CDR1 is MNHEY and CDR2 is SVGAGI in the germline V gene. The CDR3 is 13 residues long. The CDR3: CASGAPSGNTIYF. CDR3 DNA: TGTGCCAGCGGGGCACCCTCTGGAAACACCATATATTTT.

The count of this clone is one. CDR3 amino acids: CASSLLQGGEQYF. The CDR3 nucleotides are TGCGCCAGCAGCTTGCTACAGGGGGGTGAGCAGTACTTC. V is TRBV5-1 and J is TRBJ2-7; 8 positions agree with TRBD1. Germline-derived CDR1 and CDR2 are SGHRS and YFSETQ. V lost 1 base and J lost 7; bases outside the gene matches: 4. The CDR3 consists of 13 residues.

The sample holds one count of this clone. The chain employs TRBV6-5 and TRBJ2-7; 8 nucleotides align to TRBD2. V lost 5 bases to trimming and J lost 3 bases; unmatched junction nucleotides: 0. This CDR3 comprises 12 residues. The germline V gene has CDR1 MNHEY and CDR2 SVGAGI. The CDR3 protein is CASSGTSYEQYF. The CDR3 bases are TGTGCCAGCAGTGGGACTAGCTACGAGCAGTACTTC.

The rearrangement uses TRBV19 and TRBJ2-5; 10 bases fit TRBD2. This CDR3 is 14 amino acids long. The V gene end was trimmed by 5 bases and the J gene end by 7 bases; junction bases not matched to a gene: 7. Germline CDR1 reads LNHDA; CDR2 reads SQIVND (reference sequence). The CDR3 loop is CASSFASGSGTQYF. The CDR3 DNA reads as TGTGCCAGTAGTTTCGCTAGCGGGAGTGGGACCCAGTACTTC.

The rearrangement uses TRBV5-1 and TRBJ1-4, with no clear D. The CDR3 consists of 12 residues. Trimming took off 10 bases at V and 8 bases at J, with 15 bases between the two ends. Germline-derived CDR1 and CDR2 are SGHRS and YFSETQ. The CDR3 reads CASVVNGEKLFF. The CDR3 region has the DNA TGCGCCTCCGTCGTAAACGGGGAAAAACTGTTTTTT.